The sequence of this T cell receptor beta chain was determined in a study of T cells in tumors after PD-1 blockade. At the level of the study: Tumor samples yielded approximately 22-fold more depth than single-cell TCR sequencing. Findings of the study overall: After therapy, most expanded exhausted CD8+ clones were absent pre-treatment, suggesting clonal replacement. Some novel exhausted tumor clones appeared in pre-treatment blood, suggesting peripheral recruitment.

This clone is medium-sized in the sample. Its antigen is unidentified. Sequenced by immunoSEQ multiplex PCR; TCRdb stores in-frame clones only, minus some. The table has 6,500 to 9,500 clones, 55% to 70% seen once. Tumor or blood genomic DNA was sequenced, with inputs of about 550 ng to 6,500 ng. The CDR3 totals 13 residues. V lost 3 bases and J 6 bases, leaving 11 bases between the germline ends. Germline V gene lookup returns CDR1 GTSNPN and CDR2 SVGIG (reference sequence). The source is a human donor with basal cell carcinoma. The chain uses TRBV30 and TRBJ1-4; D call uncertain. Sequences were derived from tumor tissue, sampled after anti-PD-1 treatment. The CDR3 spells CAWSGGSDEKLFF. In nucleotides, the CDR3 is TGTGCCTGGAGCGGTGGGAGTGATGAAAAACTGTTTTTT. The full variable domain, with the rest looked up from reference TRBV30 and TRBJ1-4, is SQTIHQWPATLVQPVGSPLSLECTVEGTSNPNLYWYRQAAGRGLQLLFYSVGIGQISSEVPQNLSASRPQDRQFILSSKKLLLSDSGFYLCAWSGGSDEKLFFGSGTQLSVL.